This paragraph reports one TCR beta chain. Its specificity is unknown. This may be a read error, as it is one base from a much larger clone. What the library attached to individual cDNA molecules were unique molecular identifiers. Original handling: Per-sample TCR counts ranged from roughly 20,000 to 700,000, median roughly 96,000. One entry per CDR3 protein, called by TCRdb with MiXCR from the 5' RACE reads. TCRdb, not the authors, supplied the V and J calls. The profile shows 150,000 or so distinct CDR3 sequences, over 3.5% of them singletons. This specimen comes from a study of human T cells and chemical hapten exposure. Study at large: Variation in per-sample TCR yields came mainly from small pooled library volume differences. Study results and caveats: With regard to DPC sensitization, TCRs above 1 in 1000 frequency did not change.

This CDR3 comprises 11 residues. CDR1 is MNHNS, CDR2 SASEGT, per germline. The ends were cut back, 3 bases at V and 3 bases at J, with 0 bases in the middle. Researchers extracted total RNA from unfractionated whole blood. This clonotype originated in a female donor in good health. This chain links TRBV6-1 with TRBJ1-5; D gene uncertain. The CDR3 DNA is TGTGCCAGCAGTGACAATCAGCCCCAGCATTTT. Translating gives CASSDNQPQHF.